This T cell receptor (beta chain) was sequenced in a study of regulatory dendritic cells for organ transplantation. TCRdb's copy holds only in-frame clones and misses some; the assay was immunoSEQ multiplex PCR. This sample has 20,000 to 25,000 clones, with around 85% found just once. CFSE-labeled sorted T cells met regulatory or mature dendritic cells for more than four days. Turning to this clone: Its antigen is currently unknown.

V dropped 0 bases and J dropped 11 bases, with 9 bases sitting between them. This CDR3 has 12 amino acids. Germline V CDR1 and CDR2: SGHTA, FQGNSA. The receptor was derived from a human donor in good health. V gene TRBV7-2 combines with J gene TRBJ2-3; weak D call: TRBD2 (6 bases). Sequencing was done on a sample of naive CD4+ T cells from blood cultured with regulatory dendritic cells. Subset denoted: CD45RA+ naive T cells. The CDR3 here is CASSLASGRQYF. CDR3 DNA: TGTGCCAGCAGCTTAGCTAGCGGCCGGCAGTATTTT.